The following is a T cell receptor beta chain sequence with its context. Other nucleotide sequences in the sample specify the same CDR3. Sequencing was performed with immunoSEQ multiplex PCR; in TCRdb, only in-frame clones are kept and a portion is missing. Of about 59,000 clones in the sample, about 90% were seen once. The entry originates in a study of blood T cell repertoires in COVID-19. The CDR3 spans 15 residues. The germline V gene encodes CDR1 SGHRS and CDR2 YFSETQ. V was shortened by 0 bases and J by 0 bases, with 10 bases between the two germline ends. This TCR came from a man at least 80 years old in a cohort sampled during active COVID-19. The sequenced sample consisted of peripheral blood. The V call is TRBV5-1, the J call TRBJ2-7; D not certain. The CDR3 coding sequence is TGCGCCAGCAGCTTGGGGGCCGAGAGCTCCTACGAGCAGTACTTC. Translation: CASSLGAESSYEQYF.